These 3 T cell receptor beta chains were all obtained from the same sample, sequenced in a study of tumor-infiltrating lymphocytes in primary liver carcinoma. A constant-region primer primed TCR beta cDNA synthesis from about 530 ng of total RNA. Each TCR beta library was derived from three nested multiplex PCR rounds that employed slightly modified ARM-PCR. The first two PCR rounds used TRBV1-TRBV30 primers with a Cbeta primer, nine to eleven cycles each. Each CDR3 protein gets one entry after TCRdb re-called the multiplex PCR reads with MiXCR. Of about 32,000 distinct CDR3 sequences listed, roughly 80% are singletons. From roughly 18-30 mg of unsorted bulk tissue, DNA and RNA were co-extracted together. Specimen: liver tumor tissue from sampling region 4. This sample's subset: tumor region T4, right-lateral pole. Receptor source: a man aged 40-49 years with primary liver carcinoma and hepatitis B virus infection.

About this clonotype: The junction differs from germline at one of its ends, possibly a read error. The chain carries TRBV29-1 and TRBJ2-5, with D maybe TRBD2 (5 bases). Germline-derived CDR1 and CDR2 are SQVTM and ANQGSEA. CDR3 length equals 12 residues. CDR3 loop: CIVLTSGEAQYF. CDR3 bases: TGCATTGTTCTGACAAGCGGAGAGGCCCAGTACTTC.

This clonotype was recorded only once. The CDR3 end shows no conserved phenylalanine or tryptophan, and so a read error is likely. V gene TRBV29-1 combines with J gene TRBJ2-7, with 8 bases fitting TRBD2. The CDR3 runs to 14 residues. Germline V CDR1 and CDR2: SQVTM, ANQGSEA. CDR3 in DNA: TGCAGCGTTATACCGGGACTAGGTGTCCACGAACAGTACTCC. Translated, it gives CSVIPGLGVHEQYS.

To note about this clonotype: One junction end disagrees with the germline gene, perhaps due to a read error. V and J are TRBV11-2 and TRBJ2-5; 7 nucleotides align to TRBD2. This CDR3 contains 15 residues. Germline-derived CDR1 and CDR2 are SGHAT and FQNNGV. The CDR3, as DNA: TGTGCCAACAGCTTAGGGGCTAGCGGAGAAGAAACCCAGTACTTC. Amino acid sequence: CANSLGASGEETQYF.